The source of this T cell receptor (beta chain) is a study of cytomegalovirus exposure and HLA in healthy donors. This clone has just a few counts. Its antigen is currently unknown. General study points: One cluster of highly shared sequence variants probably arose as a sequencing artifact.

It was with 60 Vbeta and 13 Jbeta primers that the PCR ran. Assay: immunoSEQ multiplex PCR; the TCRdb copy retains only in-frame clones and omits some. This sample carries some 90,000 clones, around 78% of them seen once, and the ten largest clones take 0.57%. The clonotype was recovered from a man aged 30 to 45 in good health and CMV-seronegative. Sequenced: PBMCs.

The CDR3 DNA reads TGTGCCAGTAGTATCCCCGGGTACGAGACCCAGTACTTC. Protein: CASSIPGYETQYF. J is TRBJ2-5 and V is TRBV19; D is ambiguous. V dropped 3 bases and J dropped 5 bases, with 10 bases sitting between them. Germline V gene sequence: CDR1 LNHDA, CDR2 SQIVND (reference sequence). This CDR3 comprises 13 residues.